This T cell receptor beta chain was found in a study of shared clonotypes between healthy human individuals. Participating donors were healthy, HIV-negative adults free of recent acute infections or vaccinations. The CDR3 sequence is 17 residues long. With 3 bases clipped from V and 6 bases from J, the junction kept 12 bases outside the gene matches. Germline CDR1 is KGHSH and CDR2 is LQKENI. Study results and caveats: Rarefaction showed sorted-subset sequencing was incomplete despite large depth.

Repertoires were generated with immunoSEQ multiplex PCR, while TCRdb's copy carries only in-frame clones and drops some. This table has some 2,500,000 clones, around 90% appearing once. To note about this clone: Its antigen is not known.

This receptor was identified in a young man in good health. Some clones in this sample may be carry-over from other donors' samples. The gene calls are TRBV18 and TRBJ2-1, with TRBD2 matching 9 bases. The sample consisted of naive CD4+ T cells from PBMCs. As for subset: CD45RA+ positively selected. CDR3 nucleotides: TGTGCCAGCTCACCTAGACTAGCGGAGTACGGAGGCAATGAGCAGTTCTTC. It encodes CASSPRLAEYGGNEQFF. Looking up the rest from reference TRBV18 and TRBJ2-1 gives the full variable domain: NAGVMQNPRHLVRRRGQEARLRCSPMKGHSHVYWYRQLPEEGLKFMVYLQKENIIDESGMPKERFSAEFPKEGPSILRIQQVVRGDSAAYFCASSPRLAEYGGNEQFFGPGTRLTVL.